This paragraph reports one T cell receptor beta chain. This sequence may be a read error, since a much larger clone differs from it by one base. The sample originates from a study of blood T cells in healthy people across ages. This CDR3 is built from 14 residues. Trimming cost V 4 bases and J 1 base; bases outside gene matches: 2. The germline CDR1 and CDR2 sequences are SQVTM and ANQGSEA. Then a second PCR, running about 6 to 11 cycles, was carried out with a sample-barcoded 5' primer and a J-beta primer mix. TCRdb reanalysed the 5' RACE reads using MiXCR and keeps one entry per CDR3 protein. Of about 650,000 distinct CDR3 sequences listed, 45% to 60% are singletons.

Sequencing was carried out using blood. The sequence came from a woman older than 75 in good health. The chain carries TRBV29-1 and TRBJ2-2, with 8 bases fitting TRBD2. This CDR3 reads CSVVAGRNTGELFF. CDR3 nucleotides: TGCAGCGTTGTAGCGGGAAGGAACACCGGGGAGCTGTTTTTT.